These 13 T cell receptor beta chains share one sample of origin, sequenced in a study of cytomegalovirus exposure and HLA in healthy donors. The PCR employed 60 Vbeta primers together with 13 Jbeta primers. Assay: immunoSEQ multiplex PCR; the TCRdb copy retains only in-frame clones and omits some. The data show 100,000 to 150,000 clones, 80% seen once. The sequencing sample was made of PBMCs. The source of these receptors is a human donor in good health.

To note about this clone: A read error may produce the germline difference seen at one junction end. This chain links TRBV4-1 with TRBJ2-7, with 8 bases aligning to TRBD1. CDR3 length: 13 amino acids. The germline CDR1 and CDR2 sequences are MGHRA and YSYEKL. The CDR3 spells CASSRETGGEQYF. In DNA, the CDR3 is TGTGCCAGCAGCCGAGAAACAGGGGGCGAGCAGTACTTC.

V gene TRBV6-6 combines with J gene TRBJ1-4; D perhaps matches TRBD1 (6 bases). Deletions cut 5 bases from V and 10 bases from J, with 11 bases between. Germline V gene sequence: CDR1 MNHNY, CDR2 SVGAGI (reference sequence). CDR3 length: 12 residues. The CDR3: CASSEIRGKLFF. DNA of the CDR3: TGTGCCAGCAGTGAGATCAGGGGAAAACTGTTTTTT.

Worth noting for this clone: Relative to the germline gene, one junction end is altered; a read error may explain this. This chain uses TRBV5-6 with TRBJ2-3; the match to TRBD1 covers 8 bases. Germline V gene sequence: CDR1 SGHDT, CDR2 YYEEEE. The CDR3 sequence is 17 residues long. This chain's CDR3 is CASSLGVRTGLPDTQYF. The CDR3 DNA sequence: TGTGCCAGCAGTTTGGGGGTCAGGACAGGGTTGCCAGATACGCAGTATTTT.

The CDR3 DNA sequence: TGTGCCAGCAGTGCCTACGGTGACTTGAGTTCACCCCTCCACTTT. The encoded protein is CASSAYGDLSSPLHF. V gene TRBV6-1 combines with J gene TRBJ1-6; D uncertain. The V end was cut by 4 bases, the J end by 9 bases, with 16 bases between. This CDR3 is 15 amino acids long. Per the germline V gene, CDR1 is MNHNS and CDR2 is SASEGT.

The V and J genes are TRBV7-9 and TRBJ1-4, with no clear D. The CDR3 is 17 amino acids. Per germline, CDR1 SEHNR and CDR2 FQNEAQ (reference sequence). The ends were cut back, 1 base at V and 4 bases at J, with 16 bases in the middle. Written as DNA, the CDR3 is TGTGCCAGCAGCTTAGTGGGAGGTGGGATTGTTAATGAAAAACTGTTTTTT. This gives the protein CASSLVGGGIVNEKLFF.

In regard to this clone: The junction does not match germline at one end; this may be a read error. The chain is built from TRBV7-7 and TRBJ2-5; 7 positions match TRBD2. CDR3 length: 14 residues. Germline CDR1 is SSHAT and CDR2 is FNYEAQ (reference sequence). Written as DNA, the CDR3 is TGTGCTAGCAGCCACGGGGAGGGCAGGGAGACCCAGTACTTC. Its protein is CASSHGEGRETQYF.

This chain uses TRBV6-6 with TRBJ1-1; tentatively, D is TRBD1 (5 bases). V shed 0 bases and J shed 0 bases, with 8 bases lying between them. The CDR3 loop spans 15 amino acids. Germline CDR1 is MNHNY and CDR2 is SVGAGI (reference sequence). This CDR3 reads CASSYSKGMNTEAFF. CDR3 bases: TGTGCCAGCAGTTACTCAAAGGGGATGAACACTGAAGCTTTCTTT.

The chain employs TRBV27 and TRBJ2-5, with 12 bases aligning to TRBD2. The CDR3 runs to 14 residues. Germline loops: CDR1 MNHEY, CDR2 SMNVEV (reference sequence). V dropped 11 bases and J dropped 0; count of bases not matched to a gene: 4. The CDR3: CAAGTSGYQETQYF. The DNA of the CDR3 is TGTGCCGCCGGGACTAGCGGGTACCAAGAGACCCAGTACTTC.

The V gene is TRBV7-2, the J gene TRBJ1-1, with D possibly being TRBD1 (6 bases). The CDR3 contains 14 residues. The V end was cut by 5 bases, the J end by 0 bases, with 10 bases between. The germline V gene encodes CDR1 SGHTA and CDR2 FQGNSA. CDR3 nucleotides: TGTGCCAGCAGCCCTGGACAGTTGAACACTGAAGCTTTCTTT. Its translation is CASSPGQLNTEAFF.

The V and J genes are TRBV14 and TRBJ2-1; TRBD2 is a possible D gene (5 bases). The CDR3 consists of 16 residues. CDR1 is SGHDN and CDR2 is FVKESK in the germline V gene. Trimming cost V 0 bases and J 7 bases, with 16 bases left between them. The DNA of the CDR3 is TGTGCCAGCAGCCAAGATATGGCTAGGAGGCGGAATGAGCAGTTCTTC. Translating gives CASSQDMARRRNEQFF.

This chain uses TRBV25-1 with TRBJ1-2; D is possibly TRBD1 (6 bases). The germline V and J ends were trimmed by 7 bases and 7 bases, with 10 bases remaining between them. Germline values: CDR1 MGHDK, CDR2 SYGVNS. The CDR3 sequence is 11 residues long. In nucleotides, the CDR3 is TGTGCCAGCACGCGGGGGGCTGGCTACACCTTC. It encodes CASTRGAGYTF.

The chain employs TRBV28 and TRBJ1-5; D unclear. V was cut by 4 bases and J by 7 bases, with 11 bases left in between. Germline lookup yields CDR1 MDHEN and CDR2 SYDVKM. This CDR3 region has 13 residues. The CDR3, as DNA: TGTGCCAGCAGTTCATCGGCGGGACAGCCCCAGCATTTT. The encoded protein is CASSSSAGQPQHF.

This clone has only a few counts. V usage is TRBV5-6 and J usage is TRBJ1-1; possibly TRBD1 for D (5 bases). The CDR3 consists of 15 residues. Between the trimmed V and J ends, which lost 0 bases and 1 base, there was a span of 10 bases. CDR1 is SGHDT and CDR2 is YYEEEE in the germline V gene. CDR3 DNA sequence: TGTGCCAGCAGCTTGGGAGGACATTCGAACACTGAAGCTTTCTTT. This encodes CASSLGGHSNTEAFF.